The clone carrying this TCR beta chain was seen once. Its matching antigen is unknown. The sample belongs to a study of shared clonotypes between healthy human individuals. Terminally differentiated effector memory CD45RA+ cells were excluded by CCR7 positive selection of CD45RO-negative cells. Using immunoSEQ multiplex PCR, the repertoire was profiled, and TCRdb retains in-frame clones only, with some absent. The sample has roughly 2,000,000 clones; about 94% are singletons. Study-level findings and limits: When naive CD4 clonotypes were compared across several donors, about 5% were shared. Only blood was sampled, and tissue TCR repertoires likely differ from blood ones.

The TCR sequence derives from a man in his late teens or twenties in good health. Some clones in this sample may be carry-over from other donors' samples. The sequencing sample was made of naive CD8+ T cells from PBMCs.

The chain's CDR3 is CASGGASTGNTIYF. The CDR3 DNA reads as TGTGCCAGCGGTGGGGCATCCACTGGAAACACCATATATTTT. The gene calls are TRBV28 and TRBJ1-3, with D perhaps matching TRBD1 (5 bases). V was clipped by 8 bases and J by 2 bases, with 13 bases between them. This CDR3 is 14 amino acids long. Germline CDR1 and CDR2: MDHEN and SYDVKM.